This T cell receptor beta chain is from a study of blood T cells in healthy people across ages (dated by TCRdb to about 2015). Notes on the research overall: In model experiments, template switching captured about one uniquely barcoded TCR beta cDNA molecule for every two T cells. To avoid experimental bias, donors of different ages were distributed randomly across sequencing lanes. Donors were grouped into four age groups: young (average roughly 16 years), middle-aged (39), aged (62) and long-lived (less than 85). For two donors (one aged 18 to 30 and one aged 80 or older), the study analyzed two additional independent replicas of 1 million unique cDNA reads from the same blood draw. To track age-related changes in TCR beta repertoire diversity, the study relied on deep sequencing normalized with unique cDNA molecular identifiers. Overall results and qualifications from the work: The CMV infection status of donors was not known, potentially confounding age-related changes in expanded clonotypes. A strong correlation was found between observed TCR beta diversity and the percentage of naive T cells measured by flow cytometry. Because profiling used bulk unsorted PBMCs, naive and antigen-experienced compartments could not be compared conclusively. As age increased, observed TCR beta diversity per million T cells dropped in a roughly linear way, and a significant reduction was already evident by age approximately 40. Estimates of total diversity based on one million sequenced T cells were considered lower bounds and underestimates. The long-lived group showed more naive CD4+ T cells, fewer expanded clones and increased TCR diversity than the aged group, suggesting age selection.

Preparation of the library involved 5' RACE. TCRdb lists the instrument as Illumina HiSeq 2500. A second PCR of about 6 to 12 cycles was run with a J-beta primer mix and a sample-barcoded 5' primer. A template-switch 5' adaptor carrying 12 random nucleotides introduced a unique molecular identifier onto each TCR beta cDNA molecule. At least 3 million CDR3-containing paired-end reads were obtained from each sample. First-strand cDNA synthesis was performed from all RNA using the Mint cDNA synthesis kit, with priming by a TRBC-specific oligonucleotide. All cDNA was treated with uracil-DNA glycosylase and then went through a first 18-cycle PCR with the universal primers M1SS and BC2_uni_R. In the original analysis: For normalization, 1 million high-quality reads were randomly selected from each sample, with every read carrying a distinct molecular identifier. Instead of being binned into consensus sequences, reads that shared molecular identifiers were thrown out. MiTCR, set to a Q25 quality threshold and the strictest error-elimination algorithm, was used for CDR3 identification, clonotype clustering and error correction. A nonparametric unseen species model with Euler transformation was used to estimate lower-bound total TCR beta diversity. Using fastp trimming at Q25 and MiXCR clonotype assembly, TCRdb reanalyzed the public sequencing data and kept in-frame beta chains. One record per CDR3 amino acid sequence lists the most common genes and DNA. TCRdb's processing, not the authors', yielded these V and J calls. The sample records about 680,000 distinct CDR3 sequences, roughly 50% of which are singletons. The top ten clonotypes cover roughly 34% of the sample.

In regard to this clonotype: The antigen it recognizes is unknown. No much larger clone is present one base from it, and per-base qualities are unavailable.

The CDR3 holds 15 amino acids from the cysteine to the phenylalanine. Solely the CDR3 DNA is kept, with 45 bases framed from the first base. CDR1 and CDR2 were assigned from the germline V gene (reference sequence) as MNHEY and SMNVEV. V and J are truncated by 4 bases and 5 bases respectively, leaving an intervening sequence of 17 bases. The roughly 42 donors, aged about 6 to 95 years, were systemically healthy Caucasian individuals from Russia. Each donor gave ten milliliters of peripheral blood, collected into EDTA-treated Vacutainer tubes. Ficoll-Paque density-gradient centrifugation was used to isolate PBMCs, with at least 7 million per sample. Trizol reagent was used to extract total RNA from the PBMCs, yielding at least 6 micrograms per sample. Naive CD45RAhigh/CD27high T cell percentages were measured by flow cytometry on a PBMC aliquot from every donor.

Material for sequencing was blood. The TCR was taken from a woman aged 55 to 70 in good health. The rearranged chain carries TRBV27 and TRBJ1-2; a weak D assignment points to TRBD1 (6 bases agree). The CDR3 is CASSYGGGEWYGYTF. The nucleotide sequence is TGTGCCAGCAGTTACGGAGGGGGGGAGTGGTATGGCTACACCTTC.